The 29 T cell receptor beta chains listed next were all sequenced from one sample in a study of T-cell memory formation after mild COVID-19. TCRdb recomputed calls from the 5' RACE reads with MiXCR, one row per CDR3 protein. Among a few hundred thousand distinct CDR3 sequences, roughly 21% were seen once, and the ten largest hold around 13%. Specimen: PBMCs or a T cell subset sorted from them (not recorded which). These receptors were taken from an adult woman who had mild COVID-19 (a few samples of this study predate the infection). Cell type and time point are not known.

The chain combines TRBV5-5 with TRBJ2-7; D gene ambiguous. Trimming shortened V by 0 bases and J by 6 bases, and 16 bases separated the two germline ends. This CDR3 comprises 15 residues. Germline V gene data show CDR1 as SGHKS and CDR2 as YYEKEE (reference sequence). Here the CDR3 DNA reads TGTGCCAGCAGCTTGGTTGGCGCTCTACTGTCCGAGCAGTACTTC. This encodes CASSLVGALLSEQYF.

This clonotype has only a few counts. CDR3 amino acids: CASSLWDSTDYGYTF. CDR3 nucleotide sequence: TGCGCCAGCAGCCTATGGGACAGCACAGACTATGGCTACACCTTC. The chain links TRBV4-1 to TRBJ1-2, with 7 nucleotides matching TRBD1. Germline values: CDR1 MGHRA, CDR2 YSYEKL. The CDR3 spans 15 residues. Trimming at V came to 4 bases and at J to 3 bases, leaving 8 bases not matched to a gene.

The J gene is TRBJ1-2, the V gene TRBV7-6; tentative D call: TRBD1 (5 bases). The V gene's germline CDR1 is SGHVS and CDR2 FNYEAQ. The CDR3 runs to 14 residues. Trimming left V 10 bases short and J 7 bases short, with 22 bases between. CDR3 coding DNA: TGTGCCACCACTCAAGACCCGGGGCTGGGTGGCTACACCTTC. It is translated as CATTQDPGLGGYTF.

This clonotype has just a few counts. V usage is TRBV10-3 and J usage is TRBJ2-5; 11 positions agree with TRBD2. The V segment lost 3 bases and the J segment 3 bases; nucleotides outside the gene matches: 6. Germline V lookup: CDR1 ENHRY, CDR2 SYGVKD. The CDR3 runs 16 residues. CDR3 sequence: CAISDRSTSGKETQYF. CDR3 nucleotide sequence: TGTGCCATCAGTGATCGTTCGACTAGCGGGAAAGAGACCCAGTACTTC.

This clonotype was counted only a few times. The chain employs TRBV4-3 and TRBJ2-5, with a possible D match to TRBD2 (6 bases). The V and J ends lost 4 bases and 4 bases respectively, with 16 bases between them. The germline V gene encodes CDR1 LGHNA and CDR2 YSLEER. CDR3 length equals 15 residues. The CDR3 loop reads CASSPEPGLAETQYF. The CDR3 DNA reads TGCGCCAGCAGCCCAGAACCGGGACTCGCAGAGACCCAGTACTTC.

The sample holds many counts of this clonotype. This chain joins TRBV18 and TRBJ2-1, with D unclear. V lost 6 bases and J lost 6, with 9 bases in between. The CDR3 contains 12 residues. Germline V gene sequence: CDR1 KGHSH, CDR2 LQKENI. DNA of the CDR3: TGTGCCAGCTCGCGTGACGGCAATGAGCAGTTCTTC. This gives the protein CASSRDGNEQFF.

The rearrangement links TRBV11-2 to TRBJ1-2, with a possible D match to TRBD1 (5 bases). Germline V gene lookup returns CDR1 SGHAT and CDR2 FQNNGV. Trimming cost V 2 bases and J 3 bases, with 13 bases left between them. This CDR3 is built from 15 residues. The CDR3 DNA reads as TGTGCCAGCAGCTTATGGCAGGGAGACGACTATGGCTACACCTTC. This gives the protein CASSLWQGDDYGYTF.

The chain links TRBV4-1 to TRBJ1-4; D is ambiguous. The CDR3 is 15 amino acids. Germline V lookup: CDR1 MGHRA, CDR2 YSYEKL. Trimming shortened V by 2 bases and J by 6 bases, and 13 bases separated the two germline ends. Here the CDR3 DNA reads TGCGCCAGCAGCCAATCCCCGGGGTATGATGAAAAACTGTTTTTT. Protein: CASSQSPGYDEKLFF.

The rearrangement links TRBV7-2 to TRBJ2-5; D is unclear. CDR3 size: 15 residues. V gave up 2 bases and J gave up 1 base, with 11 bases separating them. The germline CDR1 and CDR2 sequences are SGHTA and FQGNSA. CDR3 bases: TGTGCCAGCAGCTTAATGGCAACACTCCAAGAGACCCAGTACTTC. The encoded protein is CASSLMATLQETQYF.

Here the CDR3 DNA reads TGTGCCAGCAGACTAGCGGGAGGGCTACCTGGGACCCAGTACTTC. The encoded protein is CASRLAGGLPGTQYF. The chain links TRBV12-3 or TRBV12-4 to TRBJ2-5; 13 bases agree with TRBD2. The CDR3 spans 15 residues. J gave up 7 bases and V 6 bases, and 8 bases lay outside the gene matches.

The gene calls are TRBV19 and TRBJ2-7; 8 bases are shared with TRBD2. Germline V gene sequence: CDR1 LNHDA, CDR2 SQIVND (reference sequence). V was pared by 6 bases and J by 3 bases, with 13 bases of the junction left unmatched. The length of the CDR3 is 16 residues. The CDR3 DNA follows: TGTGCCAGTAGCACCAACGAGCGGGGGACCCTCTACGAGCAGTACTTC. This translates into CASSTNERGTLYEQYF. Looking up the rest from reference TRBV19 and TRBJ2-7 gives the full variable domain: DGGITQSPKYLFRKEGQNVTLSCEQNLNHDAMYWYRQDPGQGLRLIYYSQIVNDFQKGDIAEGYSVSREKKESFPLTVTSAQKNPTAFYLCASSTNERGTLYEQYFGPGTRLTVT.

This rearrangement joins TRBV18 to TRBJ2-7, with 7 bases aligning to TRBD2. The trim removed 1 base at V and 2 bases at J, leaving 5 bases unmatched. Germline V lookup: CDR1 KGHSH, CDR2 LQKENI. This CDR3 is 15 amino acids long. The CDR3 coding sequence is TGTGCCAGCTCACCACGAAGCGGGGACCCCTACGAGCAGTACTTC. Amino acids: CASSPRSGDPYEQYF.

This clonotype was detected a few times. The chain is built from TRBV6-1 and TRBJ1-2, with TRBD1 matching over 9 bases. Losses at the gene ends were 6 bases for V and 6 bases for J; bases not matched to a gene: 8. CDR1 and CDR2 from the germline V gene are MNHNS and SASEGT. This CDR3 has 14 amino acids. CDR3 nucleotides: TGTGCCAGCAGCGACTATACAGGGGGCAATGGCTACACCTTC. This encodes CASSDYTGGNGYTF.

A few counts support this clonotype. The chain employs TRBV12-3 or TRBV12-4 and TRBJ2-1; 7 nucleotides agree with TRBD1. Trimming removed 5 bases from V and 4 bases from J; junction bases left unmatched: 8. The CDR3 loop spans 15 amino acids. In nucleotides, the CDR3 is TGTGCCAGCAGTCAGAGACAGGGTTCATACAATGAGCAGTTCTTC. It codes for CASSQRQGSYNEQFF.

This chain connects TRBV4-3 to TRBJ2-7; 12 nucleotides line up with TRBD2. The CDR3 is 15 residues long. Germline V gene lookup returns CDR1 LGHNA and CDR2 YSLEER. The V gene end was trimmed by 4 bases and the J gene end by 3 bases; junction bases not matched to a gene: 4. The CDR3, as DNA: TGCGCCAGCAGCCTCCTAGCGGGAGGGTTCTACGAGCAGTACTTC. This encodes CASSLLAGGFYEQYF.

This clonotype was seen more than once but under ten times. The chain combines TRBV7-9 with TRBJ2-1; D perhaps matches TRBD2 (6 bases). Deletions cut 2 bases from V and 1 base from J, with 15 bases between. Germline CDR1 is SEHNR and CDR2 is FQNEAQ (reference sequence). This CDR3 is built from 17 residues. CDR3 sequence (DNA): TGTGCCAGCAGCTTAAGCTCGAGCGGGCTATCCTACAATGAGCAGTTCTTC. Translating it yields CASSLSSSGLSYNEQFF.

The V and J genes are TRBV9 and TRBJ2-1, with 8 bases matching TRBD2. CDR1 and CDR2 (germline): SGDLS, YYNGEE. This CDR3 comprises 15 residues. J was trimmed by 7 bases and V by 3 bases; bases with no gene match: 9. In DNA form, the CDR3 reads TGTGCCAGCAGCGGCAGAGCGGGAGTGGGGAATGAGCAGTTCTTC. This translates into CASSGRAGVGNEQFF.

This clonotype was detected a few times. The rearrangement links TRBV12-3 or TRBV12-4 to TRBJ1-1; possibly TRBD1 for D (6 bases). The CDR3 spans 14 residues. V lost 5 bases and J lost 6, with 16 bases in between. In nucleotides, the CDR3 is TGTGCCAGCAGTATGGTGTTCAGGGGCGCTGAAGCTTTCTTT. Translated, it gives CASSMVFRGAEAFF.

V usage is TRBV9 and J usage is TRBJ1-1; D is undetermined. There are 13 residues in the CDR3. Germline-derived CDR1 and CDR2 are SGDLS and YYNGEE. V lost 0 bases and J lost 1, with 4 bases in between. The CDR3 loop is CASSVARNTEAFF. CDR3 sequence (DNA): TGTGCCAGCAGCGTAGCCAGGAACACTGAAGCTTTCTTT. Full variable domain (remainder filled in from reference TRBV9 and TRBJ1-1): DSGVTQTPKHLITATGQRVTLRCSPRSGDLSVYWYQQSLDQGLQFLIQYYNGEERAKGNILERFSAQQFPDLHSELNLSSLELGDSALYFCASSVARNTEAFFGQGTRLTVV.

The chain carries TRBV9 and TRBJ2-3; unclear D gene. Germline V gene lookup returns CDR1 SGDLS and CDR2 YYNGEE. CDR3 size: 14 residues. V lost 3 bases, J lost 4 bases, and 12 bases lay in between. CDR3 bases: TGTGCCAGCAGCGATTACGCCGAGGCAGATACGCAGTATTTT. This codes for CASSDYAEADTQYF.

The chain's CDR3 is CASSEYGRNQPQHF. The CDR3 region has the DNA TGTGCCAGCAGTGAATACGGAAGAAATCAGCCCCAGCATTTT. J is TRBJ1-5 and V is TRBV25-1; no reliable D call. Trimming took off 0 bases at V and 4 bases at J, with 7 bases between the two ends. CDR3 length: 14 residues. From germline, CDR1 is MGHDK and CDR2 SYGVNS.

This clonotype was seen many times. This chain connects TRBV4-3 to TRBJ2-1; unclear D gene. The CDR3 sequence is 16 residues long. Trimming stripped 1 base from V and 0 bases from J, with 10 bases between. The germline V gene has CDR1 LGHNA and CDR2 YSLEER. CDR3 sequence (DNA): TGCGCCAGCAGCCAAGTGTTTGGACCCTCCTACAATGAGCAGTTCTTC. Translation gives CASSQVFGPSYNEQFF.

The CDR3 DNA reads as TGTGCCAGCAGCTCCTCGACAGGGGGATACAATGAGCAGTTCTTC. It translates to CASSSSTGGYNEQFF. The chain recombines TRBV11-2 with TRBJ2-1; 9 positions agree with TRBD1. Trimming took 4 bases from V and 4 from J; bases not matched to a gene: 5. Germline V gene sequence: CDR1 SGHAT, CDR2 FQNNGV. CDR3 length: 15 residues.

This clonotype came up a few times. The chain links TRBV3-1 to TRBJ1-2, with TRBD1 matching 7 bases. From germline, CDR1 is LGHDT and CDR2 YNNKEL (reference sequence). This CDR3 is 14 amino acids long. The junction had 5 bases not matched to a gene; V was cut back by 1 base and J by 6 bases. Here the CDR3 reads CASSQVYGQDGYTF. DNA for the CDR3: TGTGCCAGCAGCCAAGTATACGGACAGGATGGCTACACCTTC.

A few counts support this clonotype. The chain employs TRBV19 and TRBJ1-1; tentative D call: TRBD1 (5 bases). CDR3 length: 12 amino acids. Germline V CDR1 and CDR2: LNHDA, SQIVND (reference sequence). V lost 10 bases to trimming and J lost 4 bases, with 13 bases between them. The CDR3 DNA sequence: TGTGCCACCGACGAAAGGGGCACTGAAGCTTTCTTT. Amino acid sequence: CATDERGTEAFF.

This clonotype was counted only a few times. CDR3: CASSERGGGRQYNSPLHF. In DNA form, the CDR3 reads TGTGCCAGCAGTGAACGCGGAGGAGGCAGGCAATATAATTCACCCCTCCACTTT. J is TRBJ1-6 and V is TRBV2; no reliable D call. Germline loops: CDR1 SNHLY, CDR2 FYNNEI. The CDR3 is made up of 18 amino acids. Trimming pared 2 bases from V and 4 bases from J, leaving 18 bases between. Full variable domain (missing parts from reference TRBV2 and TRBJ1-6): EPEVTQTPSHQVTQMGQEVILRCVPISNHLYFYWYRQILGQKVEFLVSFYNNEISEKSEIFDDQFSVERPDGSNFTLKIRSTKLEDSAMYFCASSERGGGRQYNSPLHFGNGTRLTVT.

The chain carries TRBV4-2 and TRBJ1-2; 7 nucleotides line up with TRBD1. Germline V gives CDR1 LGHNA, CDR2 YNFKEQ. The CDR3 runs 13 residues. Germline trimming cut 1 base from V and 7 bases from J; bases unmatched to any gene: 3. CDR3 sequence: CASSQASGGGYTF. DNA for the CDR3: TGTGCCAGCAGCCAAGCCTCAGGGGGTGGCTACACCTTC.

The chain combines TRBV19 with TRBJ2-5; D uncertain. Trimming left V 3 bases short and J 0 bases short, with 5 bases between. The CDR3 has 13 amino acids. Germline assignment: CDR1 LNHDA and CDR2 SQIVND (reference sequence). CDR3 loop: CASSMRNQETQYF. The CDR3 region has the DNA TGTGCCAGTAGTATGAGGAACCAAGAGACCCAGTACTTC.

This chain uses TRBV24-1 with TRBJ1-2, with D perhaps matching TRBD1 (5 bases). The germline CDR1 and CDR2 sequences are KGHDR and SFDVKD. The CDR3 length is 14 residues. Between the trimmed V and J ends, which lost 6 bases and 3 bases, there was a span of 13 bases. For the CDR3, the DNA is TGTGCCACCAGTCCTCCAGGGACGGACTATGGCTACACCTTC. Translating gives CATSPPGTDYGYTF.